The rows below give T cell receptor beta chains drawn from one sample of a study of identifying expanded T cells in peripheral blood. Clones were sequenced by immunoSEQ multiplex PCR, and TCRdb holds only the in-frame ones, with some missing. The data hold about 85,000 clones, with about 88% observed a single time. The sequencing sample was made of blood. Receptors originate from a person aged 18-70 years in good health. Both conserved end residues are part of each CDR3. A D gene is named only where the DNA matches it firmly. Not every row has a clone size; where given, it reads once, few, many or a size class.

J | V | size | D | DNA | CDR3
TRBJ2-1 | TRBV28 | . | TRBD2 | TGTGCCAGCAGTTTATTAGCGGGAGGGAGAAATGAGCAGTTCTTC | CASSLLAGGRNEQFF
TRBJ1-2 | TRBV29-1 | . | TRBD1 | TGCAGCATACCCGGGACAGGGCAGAACTATGGCTACACCTTC | CSIPGTGQNYGYTF
TRBJ2-5 | TRBV10-3 | once | TRBD1 | TGTGCCATCAGTGAGGAGACAGGGCAAGAGACCCAGTACTTC | CAISEETGQETQYF
TRBJ2-5 | TRBV7-9 | . | . | TGTGCCAGCAGCTTTGGGGGCGCAGAGACCCAGTACTTC | CASSFGGAETQYF
TRBJ2-7 | TRBV7-9 | . | . | TGTGCCAGCAGCTTGAGTGGGGGAGGCGAGCAGTACTTC | CASSLSGGGEQYF
TRBJ2-7 | TRBV10-2 | . | . | TGCGCCAGCAGTGTCAGGGGCGGATCCTACGAGCAGTACTTC | CASSVRGGSYEQYF
TRBJ2-1 | TRBV5-6 | . | . | TGTGCCAGCAGCTTTACGCCTCAGGGTCTGGGTTGGTTCTTC | CASSFTPQGLGWFF
TRBJ2-1 | TRBV6-1 | . | . | TGTGCCAGCAGCAGAGACAGGAGCTCCTACAATGAGCAGTTCTTC | CASSRDRSSYNEQFF
TRBJ2-5 | TRBV19 | once | . | TGTGCCAGTAGTAGGGATGACCAAGAGACCCAGTACTTC | CASSRDDQETQYF
TRBJ1-1 | TRBV7-2 | . | TRBD1 | TGTGCCAGCAGCGCCCGACAGGGAATGAACACTGAAGCTTTCTTT | CASSARQGMNTEAFF
TRBJ1-2 | TRBV9 | . | . | TGTGCCAGCAGCGTAGGACGACACCTCCTCTATGGCTACACCTTC | CASSVGRHLLYGYTF
TRBJ1-1 | TRBV29-1 | . | . | TGCAGCGTTGTAGTTTTGAACACTGAAGCTTTCTTT | CSVVVLNTEAFF
TRBJ2-3 | TRBV7-6 | . | . | TGTGCCAGCAGCTTATTACGGGATACGCAGTATTTT | CASSLLRDTQYF
TRBJ1-2 | TRBV9 | once | . | TGTGCCAGCAGCGTAGCGGCCACCTCTAACTATGGCTACACCTTC | CASSVAATSNYGYTF
TRBJ2-3 | TRBV20-1 | . | . | TGCGGGGGACTCCGCACAGATACGCAGTATTTT | CGGLRTDTQYF
TRBJ1-2 | TRBV7-2 | . | . | TGTGCCAGCAGCTTAGTTCGGGGGCAGGGTTCCGGCTACACCTTC | CASSLVRGQGSGYTF
TRBJ2-7 | TRBV11-2 | . | TRBD2 | TGTGCCAGCAGCCAGAACCTTGGGACTACCTACGAGCAGTACTTC | CASSQNLGTTYEQYF
TRBJ1-1 | TRBV7-3 | few | . | TGTGCCAGTTCCTACGAAAGGATAACTGAAGCTTTCTTT | CASSYERITEAFF
TRBJ2-7 | TRBV30 | . | TRBD2 | TGTGCCTGGAGTGCCTGGGGGGGACACGAGCAGTACTTC | CAWSAWGGHEQYF
TRBJ2-3 | TRBV5-4 | . | TRBD1 | TGTGCCAGCAGCGTGGGACAGGGGGTCCGGGATACGCAGTATTTT | CASSVGQGVRDTQYF
TRBJ1-3 | TRBV5-1 | . | TRBD1 | TGCGCCAGCAGCTCCCAGGGGGCCGACACCATATATTTT | CASSSQGADTIYF
TRBJ1-1 | TRBV9 | once | . | TGTGCCAGCAGCGTAGGGAGGGGTAGGGACACTGAAGCTTTCTTT | CASSVGRGRDTEAFF
TRBJ1-1 | TRBV10-3 | . | . | TGTGCCACACGGACGGTACCTACCACTGAAGCTTTCTTT | CATRTVPTTEAFF
TRBJ2-3 | TRBV7-2 | . | TRBD2 | TGTGCCAGCAGCCCCGGGACTAGCGGGACTCGCACAGATACGCAGTATTTT | CASSPGTSGTRTDTQYF
TRBJ1-2 | TRBV19 | . | . | TGTGCCAGTAGTAATTCTCCGGGCTACACCTTC | CASSNSPGYTF
TRBJ2-5 | TRBV28 | . | . | TGTGCCAGCACCGAGGGCGGGATCCTCAGGGAGACCCAGTACTTC | CASTEGGILRETQYF
TRBJ1-2 | TRBV6-5 | . | . | TGTGCCAGCAGGAGCGGAACTAACTATGGCTACACCTTC | CASRSGTNYGYTF
TRBJ2-5 | TRBV9 | . | . | TGTGCCAGCAGCGTAGGGGAGACGATGAAAGAGACCCAGTACTTC | CASSVGETMKETQYF
TRBJ2-1 | TRBV5-1 | . | . | TGCGCCAGCAAAAGCCGGGGCCACTACAATGAGCAGTTCTTC | CASKSRGHYNEQFF
TRBJ2-1 | TRBV7-2 | . | . | TGTGCCAGCAGCCAAATGGGGGTCTACAATGAGCAGTTCTTC | CASSQMGVYNEQFF
TRBJ2-1 | TRBV29-1 | . | TRBD2 | TGCAGCGCCAGACTAGCAGCCTCCTACAATGAGCAGTTCTTC | CSARLAASYNEQFF
TRBJ2-1 | TRBV4-2 | once | . | TGTGCCAGCAGCCAAGAGCTAGCCTCCTACAATGAGCAGTTCTTC | CASSQELASYNEQFF
TRBJ2-1 | TRBV5-1 | . | . | TGCGCCAGCAGCGGTGGCAAGGTCCCGCAGGGCTCCTACAATGAGCAGTTCTTC | CASSGGKVPQGSYNEQFF